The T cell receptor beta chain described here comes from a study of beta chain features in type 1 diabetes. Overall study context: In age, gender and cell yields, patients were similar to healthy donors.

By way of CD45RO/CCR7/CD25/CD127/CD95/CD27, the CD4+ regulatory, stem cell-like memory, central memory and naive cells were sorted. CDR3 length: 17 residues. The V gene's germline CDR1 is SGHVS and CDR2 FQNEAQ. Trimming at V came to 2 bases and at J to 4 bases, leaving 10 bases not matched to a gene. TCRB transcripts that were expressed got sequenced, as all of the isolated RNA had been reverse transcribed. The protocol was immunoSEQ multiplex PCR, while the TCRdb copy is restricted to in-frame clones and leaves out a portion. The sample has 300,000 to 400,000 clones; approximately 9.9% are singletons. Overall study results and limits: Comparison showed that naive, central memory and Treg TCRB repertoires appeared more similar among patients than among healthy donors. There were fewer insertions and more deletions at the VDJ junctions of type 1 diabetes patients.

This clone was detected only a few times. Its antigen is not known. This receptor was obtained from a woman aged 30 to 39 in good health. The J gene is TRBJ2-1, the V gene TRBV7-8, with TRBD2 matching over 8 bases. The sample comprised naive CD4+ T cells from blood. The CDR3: CASSLTIAGLGYNEQFF. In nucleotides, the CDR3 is TGTGCCAGCAGCTTAACTATAGCGGGATTGGGATACAATGAGCAGTTCTTC.